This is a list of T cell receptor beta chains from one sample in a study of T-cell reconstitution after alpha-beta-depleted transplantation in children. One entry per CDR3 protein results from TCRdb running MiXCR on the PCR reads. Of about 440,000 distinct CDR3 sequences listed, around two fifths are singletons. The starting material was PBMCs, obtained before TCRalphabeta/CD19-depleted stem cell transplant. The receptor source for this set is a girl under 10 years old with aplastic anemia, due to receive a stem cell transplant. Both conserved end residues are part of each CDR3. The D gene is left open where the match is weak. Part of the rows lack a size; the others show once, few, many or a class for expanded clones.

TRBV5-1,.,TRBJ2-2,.,CASSQLRSSQGELFF,TGCGCCAGCAGCCAGCTCAGATCATCCCAGGGGGAGCTGTTTTTT
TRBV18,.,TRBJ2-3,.,CASSRVLGADTQYF,TGTGCCAGCTCACGCGTACTAGGGGCAGATACGCAGTATTTT
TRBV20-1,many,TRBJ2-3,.,CSARDLDRKTDTQYF,TGCAGTGCTAGAGATTTAGACAGGAAGACAGATACGCAGTATTTT
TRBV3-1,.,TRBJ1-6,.,CASSQAPTWGNSPLHF,TGTGCCAGCAGCCAAGCCCCCACGTGGGGGAATTCACCCCTCCACTTT
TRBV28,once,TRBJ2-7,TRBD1,CASSPLRDRPSYEQYF,TGTGCCAGCAGTCCGCTCCGGGACAGACCCTCCTACGAGCAGTACTTC
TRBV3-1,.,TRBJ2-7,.,CASSQNAGDFGEQYF,TGTGCCAGCAGCCAGAATGCCGGGGACTTTGGTGAGCAGTACTTC
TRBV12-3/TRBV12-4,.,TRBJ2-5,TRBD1,CASSPTGGQGTQYF,TGTGCCAGCAGTCCAACAGGGGGCCAGGGGACCCAGTACTTC
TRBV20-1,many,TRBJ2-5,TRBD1,CSASPGQEETQYF,TGCAGTGCTAGCCCCGGACAGGAAGAGACCCAGTACTTC
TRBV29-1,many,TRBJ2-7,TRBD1,CSAAGQGATYEQYF,TGCAGCGCCGCGGGGCAGGGGGCAACCTACGAGCAGTACTTC
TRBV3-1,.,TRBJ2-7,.,CASSQGGTGRYEQYF,TGTGCCAGCAGCCAGGGGGGGACAGGCCGCTACGAGCAGTACTTC
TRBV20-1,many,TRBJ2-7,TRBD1,CSAPGTDLYEQYF,TGCAGTGCTCCCGGGACAGACCTTTACGAGCAGTACTTC
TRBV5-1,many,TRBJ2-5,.,CASSLQQSQETQYF,TGCGCCAGCAGCTTGCAACAATCTCAAGAGACCCAGTACTTC
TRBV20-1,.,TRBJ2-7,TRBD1,CSAIFRQGVYEQYF,TGCAGTGCTATTTTCAGACAGGGGGTCTACGAGCAGTACTTC
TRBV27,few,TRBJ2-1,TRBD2,CASSFLLTSGSSNEQFF,TGTGCCAGCAGTTTCCTTTTGACTAGCGGGAGCTCCAATGAGCAGTTCTTC
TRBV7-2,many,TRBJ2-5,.,CASSFRLAGMYF,TGTGCCAGCAGCTTTAGGTTGGCAGGGATGTACTTC
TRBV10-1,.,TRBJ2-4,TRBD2,CASSERLAGAKNIQYF,TGCGCCAGCAGTGAGAGACTAGCGGGAGCCAAAAACATTCAGTACTTC
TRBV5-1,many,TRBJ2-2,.,CASSSPPGELFF,TGCGCCAGCAGCTCCCCGCCCGGGGAGCTGTTTTTT
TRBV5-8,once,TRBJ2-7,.,CASSFGRVYEQYF,TGTGCCAGCAGCTTTGGCAGGGTCTACGAGCAGTACTTC
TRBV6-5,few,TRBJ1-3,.,CASSYSLAGAGNTIYF,TGTGCCAGCAGTTACTCGTTGGCAGGGGCTGGAAACACCATATATTTT
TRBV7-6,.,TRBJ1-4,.,CASRTGPTNEKLFF,TGTGCCAGCAGGACGGGCCCAACTAATGAAAAACTGTTTTTT
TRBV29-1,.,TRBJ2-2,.,CSVEATGELFF,TGCAGCGTTGAAGCTACAGGGGAGCTGTTTTTT
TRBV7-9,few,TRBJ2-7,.,CASSLDLPGASEQYF,TGTGCCAGCAGCTTAGATCTCCCCGGTGCCTCCGAGCAGTACTTC
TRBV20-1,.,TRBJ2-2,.,CSAWDFNTGELFF,TGCAGTGCTTGGGACTTTAACACCGGGGAGCTGTTTTTT
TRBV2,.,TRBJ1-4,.,CASRGTTGRTNEKLFF,TGTGCCAGCAGGGGAACCACAGGGAGGACTAATGAAAAACTGTTTTTT
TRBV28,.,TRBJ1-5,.,CASSFGVQGRQPQHF,TGTGCCAGCAGTTTTGGTGTACAGGGTCGGCAGCCCCAGCATTTT
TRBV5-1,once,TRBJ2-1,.,CASSELVPSYNEQFF,TGCGCCAGCAGCGAACTAGTGCCATCCTACAATGAGCAGTTCTTC
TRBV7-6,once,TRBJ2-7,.,CASSLVHRGTYEQYF,TGTGCCAGCAGCTTAGTCCATCGGGGGACCTACGAGCAGTACTTC
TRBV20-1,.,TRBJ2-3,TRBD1,CSAVVQGAADTQYF,TGCAGTGCTGTGGTACAGGGGGCTGCAGATACGCAGTATTTT
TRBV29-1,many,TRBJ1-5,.,CSARLGNQPQHF,TGCAGCGCTAGGTTAGGCAATCAGCCCCAGCATTTT
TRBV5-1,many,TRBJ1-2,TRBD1,CASSGTGTGLGGYTF,TGCGCCAGCAGCGGAACCGGGACAGGGCTTGGGGGCTACACCTTC
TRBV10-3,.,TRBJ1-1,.,CAISEVGTLNTEAFF,TGTGCCATCAGTGAGGTCGGCACTCTGAACACTGAAGCTTTCTTT
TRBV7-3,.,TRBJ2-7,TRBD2,CASSSETSGYEQYF,TGTGCCAGCAGCTCAGAGACTAGCGGGTACGAGCAGTACTTC
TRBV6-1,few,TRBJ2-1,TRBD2,CASSKLAGDNEQFF,TGTGCCAGCAGTAAACTAGCGGGAGACAATGAGCAGTTCTTC
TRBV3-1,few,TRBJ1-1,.,CASSPLTGAEAFF,TGTGCCAGCAGCCCTTTGACGGGAGCTGAAGCTTTCTTT
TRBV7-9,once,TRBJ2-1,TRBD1,CASSSRQGASDEQFF,TGTGCCAGCAGCTCCCGACAGGGGGCAAGCGATGAGCAGTTCTTC
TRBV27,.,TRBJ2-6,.,CASSFQGGGAGANVLTF,TGTGCCAGCAGTTTTCAGGGTGGAGGAGCTGGGGCCAACGTCCTGACTTTC
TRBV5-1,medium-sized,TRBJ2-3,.,CASSASQATTDTQYF,TGCGCCAGCAGCGCCTCTCAAGCCACCACAGATACGCAGTATTTT
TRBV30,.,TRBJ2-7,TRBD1,CAWTRRDRDSYEQYF,TGTGCCTGGACCCGGAGGGACAGGGACTCCTACGAGCAGTACTTC
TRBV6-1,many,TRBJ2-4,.,CASSRQDRREYIQYF,TGTGCCAGCAGTCGCCAGGACAGAAGAGAATACATTCAGTACTTC
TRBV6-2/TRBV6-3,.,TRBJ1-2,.,CASSQSEGYTF,TGTGCCAGCAGTCAATCAGAGGGCTACACCTTC
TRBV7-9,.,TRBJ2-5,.,CASRTQGTETQYF,TGTGCCAGCAGGACACAGGGTACGGAGACCCAGTACTTC
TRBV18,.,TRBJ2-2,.,CASSPQSPRLQNTGELFF,TGTGCCAGCTCACCACAATCCCCGCGTCTCCAAAACACCGGGGAGCTGTTTTTT